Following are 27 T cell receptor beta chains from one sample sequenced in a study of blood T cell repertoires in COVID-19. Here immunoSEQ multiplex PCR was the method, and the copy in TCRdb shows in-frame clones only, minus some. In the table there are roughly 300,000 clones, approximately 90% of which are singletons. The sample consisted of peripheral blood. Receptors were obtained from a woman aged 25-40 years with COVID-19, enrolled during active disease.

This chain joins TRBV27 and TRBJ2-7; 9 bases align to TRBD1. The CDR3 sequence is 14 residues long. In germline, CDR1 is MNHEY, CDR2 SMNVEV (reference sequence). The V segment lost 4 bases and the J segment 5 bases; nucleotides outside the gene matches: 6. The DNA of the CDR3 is TGTGCCAGCAGTTCCGGGACAGGGATGAACGAGCAGTACTTC. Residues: CASSSGTGMNEQYF.

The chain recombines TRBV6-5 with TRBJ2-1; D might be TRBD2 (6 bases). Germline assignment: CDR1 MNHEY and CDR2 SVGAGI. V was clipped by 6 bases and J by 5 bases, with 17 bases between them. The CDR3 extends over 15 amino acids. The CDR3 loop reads CASRARGGTNNEQFF. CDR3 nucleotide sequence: TGTGCCAGCAGAGCACGAGGCGGGACGAACAATGAGCAGTTCTTC.

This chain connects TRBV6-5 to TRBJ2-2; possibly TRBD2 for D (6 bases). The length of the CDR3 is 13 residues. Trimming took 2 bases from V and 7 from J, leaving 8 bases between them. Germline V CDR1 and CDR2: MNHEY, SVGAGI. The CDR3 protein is CASSYRESGELFF. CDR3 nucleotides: TGTGCCAGCAGTTACCGGGAGAGCGGGGAGCTGTTTTTT.

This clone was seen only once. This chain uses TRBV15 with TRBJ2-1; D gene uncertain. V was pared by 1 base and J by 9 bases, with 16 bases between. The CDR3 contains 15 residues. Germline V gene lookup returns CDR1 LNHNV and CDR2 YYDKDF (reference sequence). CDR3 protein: CATSRGLVSRSEQFF. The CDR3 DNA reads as TGTGCCACCAGCAGAGGCCTGGTGTCTCGTAGTGAGCAGTTCTTC.

CDR3 DNA sequence: TGCGCCAGCAGCTCAGCCCAGGGGTGGTCACCCCTCCACTTT. Its translation is CASSSAQGWSPLHF. This sequence joins TRBV5-1 and TRBJ1-6, with D possibly being TRBD1 (6 bases). The CDR3 is made up of 14 amino acids. Trimming pared 3 bases from V and 10 bases from J, leaving 14 bases between. Per the germline V gene, CDR1 is SGHRS and CDR2 is YFSETQ. Complete variable domain (other parts from reference TRBV5-1 and TRBJ1-6): KAGVTQTPRYLIKTRGQQVTLSCSPISGHRSVSWYQQTPGQGLQFLFEYFSETQRNKGNFPGRFSGRQFSNSRSEMNVSTLELGDSALYLCASSSAQGWSPLHFGNGTRLTVT.

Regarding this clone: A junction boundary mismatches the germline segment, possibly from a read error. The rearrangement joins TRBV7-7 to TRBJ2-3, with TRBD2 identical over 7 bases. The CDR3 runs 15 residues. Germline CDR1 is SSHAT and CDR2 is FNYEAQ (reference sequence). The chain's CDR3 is CASSLGLSGVDTQYF. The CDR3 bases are TGTGCTAGCAGCTTGGGACTATCCGGAGTAGATACGCAGTATTTT.

CDR3 in DNA: TGTGCCAGCTGGCCCCAGGGGACGAACACCGGGGAGCTGTTTTTT. This translates into CASWPQGTNTGELFF. The chain uses TRBV2 and TRBJ2-2; weak D call: TRBD1 (6 bases). Germline CDR1 and CDR2: SNHLY and FYNNEI. Trimming pared 8 bases from V and 0 bases from J, leaving 13 bases between. This CDR3 comprises 15 residues.

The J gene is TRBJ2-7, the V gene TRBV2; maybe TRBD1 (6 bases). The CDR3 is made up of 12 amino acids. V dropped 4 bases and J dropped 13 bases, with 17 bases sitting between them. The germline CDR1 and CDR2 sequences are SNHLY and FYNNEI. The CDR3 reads CASSGDDRTFYF. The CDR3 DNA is TGTGCCAGCAGTGGTGATGACAGGACCTTTTACTTC.

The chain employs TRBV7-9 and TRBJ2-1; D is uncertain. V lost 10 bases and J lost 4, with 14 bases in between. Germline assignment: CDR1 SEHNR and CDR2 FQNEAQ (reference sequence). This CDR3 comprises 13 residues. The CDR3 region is CAILRLVYNEQFF. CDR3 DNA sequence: TGTGCCATCCTACGGCTAGTGTACAATGAGCAGTTCTTC.

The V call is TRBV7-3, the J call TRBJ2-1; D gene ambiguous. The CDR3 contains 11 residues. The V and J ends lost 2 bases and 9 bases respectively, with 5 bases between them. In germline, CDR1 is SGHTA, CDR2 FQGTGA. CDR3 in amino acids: CASSLSSEQFF. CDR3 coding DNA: TGTGCCAGCAGCTTATCTTCTGAGCAGTTCTTC. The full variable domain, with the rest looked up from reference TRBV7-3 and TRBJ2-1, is GAGVSQTPSNKVTEKGKYVELRCDPISGHTALYWYRQSLGQGPEFLIYFQGTGAADDSGLPNDRFFAVRPEGSVSTLKIQRTERGDSAVYLCASSLSSEQFFGPGTRLTVL.

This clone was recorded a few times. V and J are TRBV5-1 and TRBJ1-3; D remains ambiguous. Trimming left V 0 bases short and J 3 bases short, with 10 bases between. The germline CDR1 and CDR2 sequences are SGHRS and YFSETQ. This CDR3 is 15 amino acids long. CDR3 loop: CASSLGGQGGNTIYF. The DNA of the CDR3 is TGCGCCAGCAGCTTGGGCGGGCAAGGTGGAAACACCATATATTTT.

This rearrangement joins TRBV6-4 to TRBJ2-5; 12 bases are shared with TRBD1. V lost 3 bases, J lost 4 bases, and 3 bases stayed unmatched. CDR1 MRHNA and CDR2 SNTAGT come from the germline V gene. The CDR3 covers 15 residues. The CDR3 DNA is TGTGCCAGCAGTGATGGGACAGGGGGCCCAGAGACCCAGTACTTC. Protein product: CASSDGTGGPETQYF.

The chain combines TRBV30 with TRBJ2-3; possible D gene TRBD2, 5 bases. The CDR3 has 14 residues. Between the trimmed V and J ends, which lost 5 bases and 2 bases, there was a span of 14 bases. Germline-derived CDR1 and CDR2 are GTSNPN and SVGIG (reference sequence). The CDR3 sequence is CAWEPGSITDTQYF. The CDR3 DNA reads TGTGCCTGGGAACCGGGATCTATCACAGATACGCAGTATTTT.

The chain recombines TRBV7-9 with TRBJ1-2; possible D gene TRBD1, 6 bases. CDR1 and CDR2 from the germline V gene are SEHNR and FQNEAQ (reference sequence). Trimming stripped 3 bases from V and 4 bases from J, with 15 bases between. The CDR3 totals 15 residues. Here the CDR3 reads CASSLVGQGSYGYTF. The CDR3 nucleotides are TGTGCCAGCAGCTTGGTGGGCCAGGGGAGCTATGGCTACACCTTC.

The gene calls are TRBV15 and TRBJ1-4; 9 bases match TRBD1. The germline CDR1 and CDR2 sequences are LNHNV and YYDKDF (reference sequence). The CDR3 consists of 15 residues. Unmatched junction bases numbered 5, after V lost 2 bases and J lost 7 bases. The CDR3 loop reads CATSRSGTGPEKLFF. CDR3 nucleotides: TGTGCCACCAGCAGATCCGGGACAGGGCCTGAAAAACTGTTTTTT.

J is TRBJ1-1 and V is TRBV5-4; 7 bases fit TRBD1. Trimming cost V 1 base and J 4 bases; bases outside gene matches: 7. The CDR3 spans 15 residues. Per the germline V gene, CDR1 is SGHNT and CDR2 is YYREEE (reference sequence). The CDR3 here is CASSLWNRGGTEAFF. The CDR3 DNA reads TGTGCCAGCAGCTTGTGGAACAGGGGAGGCACTGAAGCTTTCTTT.

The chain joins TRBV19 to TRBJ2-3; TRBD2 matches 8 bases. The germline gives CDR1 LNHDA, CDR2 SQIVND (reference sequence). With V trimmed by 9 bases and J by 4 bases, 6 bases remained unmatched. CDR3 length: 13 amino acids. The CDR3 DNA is TGTGCCAGCGCTAGCGGGCACCCAGATACGCAGTATTTT. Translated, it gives CASASGHPDTQYF.

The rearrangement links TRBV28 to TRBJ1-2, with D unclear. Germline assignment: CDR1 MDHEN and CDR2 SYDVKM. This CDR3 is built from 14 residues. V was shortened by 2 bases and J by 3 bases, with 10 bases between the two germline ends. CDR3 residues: CASSLVATYYGYTF. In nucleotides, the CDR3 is TGTGCCAGCAGTTTAGTGGCCACCTACTATGGCTACACCTTC.

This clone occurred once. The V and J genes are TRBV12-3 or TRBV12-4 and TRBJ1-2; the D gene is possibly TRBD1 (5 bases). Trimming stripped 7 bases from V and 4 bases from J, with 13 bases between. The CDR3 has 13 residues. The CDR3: CASTPSGRYGYTF. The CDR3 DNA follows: TGTGCCAGCACCCCTTCAGGGCGCTATGGCTACACCTTC.

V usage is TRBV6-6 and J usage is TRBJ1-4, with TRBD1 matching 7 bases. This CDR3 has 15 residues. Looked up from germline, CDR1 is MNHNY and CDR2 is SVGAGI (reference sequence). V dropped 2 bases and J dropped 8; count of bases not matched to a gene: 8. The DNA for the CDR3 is TGTGCCAGCAGTTACCGACAGGGAAGAAAAGAAAAACTGTTTTTT. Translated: CASSYRQGRKEKLFF.

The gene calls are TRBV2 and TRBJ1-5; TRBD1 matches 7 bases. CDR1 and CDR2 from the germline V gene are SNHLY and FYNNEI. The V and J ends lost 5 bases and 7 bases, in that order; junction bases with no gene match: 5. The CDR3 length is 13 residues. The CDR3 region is CASSYDRAQPQHF. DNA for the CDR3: TGTGCCAGCAGTTATGACAGGGCCCAGCCCCAGCATTTT.

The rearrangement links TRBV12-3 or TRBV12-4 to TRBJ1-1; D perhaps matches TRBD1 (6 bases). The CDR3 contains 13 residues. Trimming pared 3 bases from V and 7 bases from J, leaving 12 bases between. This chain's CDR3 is CASSLDSLGEAFF. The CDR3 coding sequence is TGTGCCAGCAGTTTGGACAGTTTGGGTGAAGCTTTCTTT.

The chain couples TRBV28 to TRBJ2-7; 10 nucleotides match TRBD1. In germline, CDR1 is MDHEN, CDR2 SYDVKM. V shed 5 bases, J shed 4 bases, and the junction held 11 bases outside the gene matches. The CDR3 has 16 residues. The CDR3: CASSLVWGQGRYEQYF. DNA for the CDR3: TGTGCCAGCAGTCTTGTATGGGGACAGGGGAGGTACGAGCAGTACTTC. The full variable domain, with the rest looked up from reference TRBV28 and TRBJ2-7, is DVKVTQSSRYLVKRTGEKVFLECVQDMDHENMFWYRQDPGLGLRLIYFSYDVKMKEKGDIPEGYSVSREKKERFSLILESASTNQTSMYLCASSLVWGQGRYEQYFGPGTRLTVT.

CDR3: CASSHRGEGTPLHF. The CDR3 coding sequence is TGTGCCAGCAGCCACCGGGGGGAGGGAACACCCCTCCACTTT. The J gene is TRBJ1-6, the V gene TRBV3-1 (or the pseudogene TRBV3-2); a possible D gene is TRBD1 (5 bases). Deletions cut 3 bases from V and 11 bases from J, with 14 bases between. Germline V lookup: CDR1 LGHDT, CDR2 YNNKEL (reference sequence). There are 14 residues in the CDR3.

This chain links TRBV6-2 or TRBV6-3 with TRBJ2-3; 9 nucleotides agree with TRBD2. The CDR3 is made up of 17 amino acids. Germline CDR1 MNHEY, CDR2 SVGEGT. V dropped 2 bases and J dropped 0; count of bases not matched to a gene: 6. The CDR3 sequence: CASSYSLAGASTDTQYF. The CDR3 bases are TGTGCCAGCAGTTACAGTTTAGCGGGAGCTAGCACAGATACGCAGTATTTT.

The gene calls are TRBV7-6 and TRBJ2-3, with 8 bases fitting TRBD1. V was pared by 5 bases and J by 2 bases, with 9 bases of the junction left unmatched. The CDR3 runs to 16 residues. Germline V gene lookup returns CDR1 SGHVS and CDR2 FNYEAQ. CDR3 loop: CASSGLGTGNTDTQYF. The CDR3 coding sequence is TGTGCCAGCAGCGGCCTGGGGACAGGCAACACAGATACGCAGTATTTT.

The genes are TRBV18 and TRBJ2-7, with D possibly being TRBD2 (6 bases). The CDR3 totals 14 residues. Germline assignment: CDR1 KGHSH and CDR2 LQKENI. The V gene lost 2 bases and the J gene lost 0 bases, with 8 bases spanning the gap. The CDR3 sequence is CASSPASVSYEQYF. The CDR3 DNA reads TGTGCCAGCTCACCAGCTAGCGTCTCCTACGAGCAGTACTTC.